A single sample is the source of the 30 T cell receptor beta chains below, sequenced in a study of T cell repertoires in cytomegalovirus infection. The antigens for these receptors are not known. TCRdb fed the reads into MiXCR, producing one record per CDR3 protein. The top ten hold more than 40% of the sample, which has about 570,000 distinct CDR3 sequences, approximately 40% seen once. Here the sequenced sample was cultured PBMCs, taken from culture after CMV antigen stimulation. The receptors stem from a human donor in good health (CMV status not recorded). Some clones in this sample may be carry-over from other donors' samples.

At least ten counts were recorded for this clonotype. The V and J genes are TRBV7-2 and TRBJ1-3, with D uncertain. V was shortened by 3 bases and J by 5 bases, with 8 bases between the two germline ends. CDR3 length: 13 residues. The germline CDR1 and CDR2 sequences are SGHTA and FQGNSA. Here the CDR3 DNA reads TGTGCCAGCAGCTTGGGAGCACGAAACACCATATATTTT. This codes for CASSLGARNTIYF. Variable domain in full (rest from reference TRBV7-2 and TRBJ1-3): GAGVSQSPSNKVTEKGKDVELRCDPISGHTALYWYRQSLGQGLEFLIYFQGNSAPDKSGLPSDRFSAERTGGSVSTLTIQRTQQEDSAVYLCASSLGARNTIYFGEGSWLTVV.

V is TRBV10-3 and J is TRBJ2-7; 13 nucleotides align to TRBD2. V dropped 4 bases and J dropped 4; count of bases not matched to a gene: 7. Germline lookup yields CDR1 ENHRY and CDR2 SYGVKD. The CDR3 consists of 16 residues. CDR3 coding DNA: TGTGCCATCAGTGGAGCTACTAGCGGGAGGGGGTACGAGCAGTACTTC. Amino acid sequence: CAISGATSGRGYEQYF.

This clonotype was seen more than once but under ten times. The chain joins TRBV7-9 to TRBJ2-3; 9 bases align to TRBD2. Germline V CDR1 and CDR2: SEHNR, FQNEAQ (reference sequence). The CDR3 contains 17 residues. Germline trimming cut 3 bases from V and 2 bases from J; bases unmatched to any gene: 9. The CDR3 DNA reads TGTGCCAGCAGCTTGCTGCCGTTAGCGGGAGTCACAGATACGCAGTATTTT. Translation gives CASSLLPLAGVTDTQYF. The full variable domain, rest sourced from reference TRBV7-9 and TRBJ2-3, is DTGVSQNPRHKITKRGQNVTFRCDPISEHNRLYWYRQTLGQGPEFLTYFQNEAQLEKSRLLSDRFSAERPKGSFSTLEIQRTEQGDSAMYLCASSLLPLAGVTDTQYFGPGTRLTVL.

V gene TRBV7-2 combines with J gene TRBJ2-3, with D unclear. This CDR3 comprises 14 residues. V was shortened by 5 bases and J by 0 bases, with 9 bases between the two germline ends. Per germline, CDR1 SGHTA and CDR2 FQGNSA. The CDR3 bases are TGTGCCAGCAGCCCGGACCAAAGCACAGATACGCAGTATTTT. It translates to CASSPDQSTDTQYF.

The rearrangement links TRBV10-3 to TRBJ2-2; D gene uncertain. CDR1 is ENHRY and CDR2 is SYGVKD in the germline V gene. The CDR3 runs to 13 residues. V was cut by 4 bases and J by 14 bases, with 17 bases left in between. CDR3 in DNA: TGTGCCATCAGTGCCCTTAGACCCTCAAGTCTGTTTTTT. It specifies CAISALRPSSLFF.

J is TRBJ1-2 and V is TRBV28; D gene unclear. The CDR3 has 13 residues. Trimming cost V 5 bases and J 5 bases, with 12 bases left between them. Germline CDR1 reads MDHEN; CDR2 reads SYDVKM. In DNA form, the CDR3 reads TGTGCCAGCAGTGTCAGAGTCGCTTATGGCTACACCTTC. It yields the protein CASSVRVAYGYTF.

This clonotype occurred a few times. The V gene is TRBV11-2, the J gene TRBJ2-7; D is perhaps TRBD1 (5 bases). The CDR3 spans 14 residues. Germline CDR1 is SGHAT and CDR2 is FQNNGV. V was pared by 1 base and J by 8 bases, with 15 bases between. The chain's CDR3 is CASSLGPGSTKQYF. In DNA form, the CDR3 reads TGTGCCAGCAGCTTAGGGCCAGGGTCTACGAAGCAGTACTTC.

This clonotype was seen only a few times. The CDR3 nucleotides read TGTGCCAGCAGCTTGGGAGGGGGGCTAGTCGATGAGCAGTTCTTC. Translated, it gives CASSLGGGLVDEQFF. The chain uses TRBV7-2 and TRBJ2-1, with D possibly being TRBD2 (7 bases). Between the trimmed V and J ends, which lost 3 bases and 8 bases, there was a span of 17 bases. Germline V gene sequence: CDR1 SGHTA, CDR2 FQGNSA. The CDR3 is 15 amino acids.

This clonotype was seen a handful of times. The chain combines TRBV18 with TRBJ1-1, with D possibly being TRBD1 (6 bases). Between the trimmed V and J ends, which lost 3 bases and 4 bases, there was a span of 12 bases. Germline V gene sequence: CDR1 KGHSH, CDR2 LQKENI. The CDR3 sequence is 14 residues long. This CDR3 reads CASSPDSGATEAFF. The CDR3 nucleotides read TGTGCCAGCTCACCGGACAGCGGGGCCACTGAAGCTTTCTTT.

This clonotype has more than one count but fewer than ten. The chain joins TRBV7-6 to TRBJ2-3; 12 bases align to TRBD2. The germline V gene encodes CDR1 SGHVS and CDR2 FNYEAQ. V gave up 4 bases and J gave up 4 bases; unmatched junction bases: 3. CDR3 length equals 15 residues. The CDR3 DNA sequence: TGTGCCAGCAGCTGGACTAGCGGGATGGCAGATACGCAGTATTTT. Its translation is CASSWTSGMADTQYF.

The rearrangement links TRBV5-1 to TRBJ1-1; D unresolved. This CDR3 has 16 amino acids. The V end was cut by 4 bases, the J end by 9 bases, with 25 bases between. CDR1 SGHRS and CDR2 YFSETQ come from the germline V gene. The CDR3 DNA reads TGCGCCAGCAGCCCGGGGTCCGACGCGATCCTGGCCCAAGCTTTCTTT. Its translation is CASSPGSDAILAQAFF.

The CDR3 sequence: CASSLMGQGTQETQYF. DNA for the CDR3: TGTGCCAGCAGCTTAATGGGACAGGGGACCCAAGAGACCCAGTACTTC. This sequence joins TRBV11-2 and TRBJ2-5, with 10 nucleotides matching TRBD1. Germline V CDR1 and CDR2: SGHAT, FQNNGV. V lost 2 bases to trimming and J lost 1 base; unmatched junction nucleotides: 4. The CDR3 is made up of 16 amino acids.

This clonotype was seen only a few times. The CDR3 here is CASSIDRLGETQYF. CDR3 sequence (DNA): TGTGCCAGCAGCATCGACAGGCTTGGCGAGACCCAGTACTTC. J is TRBJ2-5 and V is TRBV11-2; D perhaps matches TRBD1 (6 bases). The V and J ends lost 5 bases and 5 bases respectively, with 15 bases between them. This CDR3 has 14 amino acids. In germline, CDR1 is SGHAT, CDR2 FQNNGV.

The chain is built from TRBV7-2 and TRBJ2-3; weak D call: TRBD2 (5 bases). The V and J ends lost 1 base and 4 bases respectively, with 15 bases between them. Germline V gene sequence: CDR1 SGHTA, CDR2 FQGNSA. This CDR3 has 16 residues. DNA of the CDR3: TGTGCCAGCAGCTTAGGTCTAGCCGACAACTCAGATACGCAGTATTTT. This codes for CASSLGLADNSDTQYF.

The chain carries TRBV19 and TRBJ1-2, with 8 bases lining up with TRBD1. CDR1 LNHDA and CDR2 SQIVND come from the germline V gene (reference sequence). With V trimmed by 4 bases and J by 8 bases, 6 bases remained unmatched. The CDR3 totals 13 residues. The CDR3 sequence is CASSKQGERGYTF. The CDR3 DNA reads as TGTGCCAGTAGTAAACAGGGGGAGCGCGGCTACACCTTC.

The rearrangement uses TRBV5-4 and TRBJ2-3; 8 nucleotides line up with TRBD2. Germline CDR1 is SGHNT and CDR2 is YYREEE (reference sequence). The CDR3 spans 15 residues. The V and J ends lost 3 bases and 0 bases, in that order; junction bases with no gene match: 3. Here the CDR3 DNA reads TGTGCCAGCAGCTCCAGACTAGCGAGCACAGATACGCAGTATTTT. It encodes CASSSRLASTDTQYF.

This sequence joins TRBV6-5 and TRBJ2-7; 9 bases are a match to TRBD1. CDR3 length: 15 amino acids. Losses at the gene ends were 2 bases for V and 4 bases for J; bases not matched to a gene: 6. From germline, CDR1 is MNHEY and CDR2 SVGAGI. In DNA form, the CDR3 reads TGTGCCAGCAGTTACATCCGGGACAGGGCATACGAGCAGTACTTC. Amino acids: CASSYIRDRAYEQYF.

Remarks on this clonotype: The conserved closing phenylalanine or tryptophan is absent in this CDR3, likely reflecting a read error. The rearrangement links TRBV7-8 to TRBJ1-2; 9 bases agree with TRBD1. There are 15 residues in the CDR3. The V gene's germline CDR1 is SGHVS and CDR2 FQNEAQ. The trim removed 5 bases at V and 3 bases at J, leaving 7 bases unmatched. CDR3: CASSAHRDRDYGYTC. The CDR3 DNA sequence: TGTGCCAGCAGCGCCCACCGGGACAGGGACTATGGCTACACCTGC.

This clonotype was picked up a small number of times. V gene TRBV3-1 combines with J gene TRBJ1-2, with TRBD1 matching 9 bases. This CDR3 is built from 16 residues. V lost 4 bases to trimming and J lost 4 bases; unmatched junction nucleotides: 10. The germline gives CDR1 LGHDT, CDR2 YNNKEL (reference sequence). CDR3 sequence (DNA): TGTGCCAGCAGCCTGGGTCCCGGGACAGGGCTCTATGGCTACACCTTC. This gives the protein CASSLGPGTGLYGYTF.

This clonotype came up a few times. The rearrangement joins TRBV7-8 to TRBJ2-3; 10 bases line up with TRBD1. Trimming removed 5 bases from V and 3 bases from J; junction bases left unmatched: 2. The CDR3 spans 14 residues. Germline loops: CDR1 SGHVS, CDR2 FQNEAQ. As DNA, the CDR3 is TGTGCCAGCAGCGGGGACAGGGGAACAGATACGCAGTATTTT. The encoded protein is CASSGDRGTDTQYF. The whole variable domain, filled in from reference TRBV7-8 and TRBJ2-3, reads GAGVSQSPRYKVAKRGQDVALRCDPISGHVSLFWYQQALGQGPEFLTYFQNEAQLDKSGLPSDRFFAERPEGSVSTLKIQRTQQEDSAVYLCASSGDRGTDTQYFGPGTRLTVL.

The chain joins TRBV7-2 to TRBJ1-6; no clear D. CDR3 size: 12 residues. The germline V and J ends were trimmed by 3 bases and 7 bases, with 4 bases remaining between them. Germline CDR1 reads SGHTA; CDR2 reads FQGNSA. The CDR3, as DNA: TGTGCCAGCAGCTTTCCGAATTCACCCCTCCACTTT. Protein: CASSFPNSPLHF.

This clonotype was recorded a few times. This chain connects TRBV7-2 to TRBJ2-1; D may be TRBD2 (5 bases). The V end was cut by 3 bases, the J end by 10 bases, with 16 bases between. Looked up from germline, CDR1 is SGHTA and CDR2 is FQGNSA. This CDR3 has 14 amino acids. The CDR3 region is CASSFSSVTGEQFF. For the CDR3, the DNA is TGTGCCAGCAGCTTTTCGTCGGTCACGGGGGAGCAGTTCTTC.

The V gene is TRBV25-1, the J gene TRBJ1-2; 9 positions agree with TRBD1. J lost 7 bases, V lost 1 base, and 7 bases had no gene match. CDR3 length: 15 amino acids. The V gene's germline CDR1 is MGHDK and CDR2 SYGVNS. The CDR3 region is CASSELGGTGIGYTF. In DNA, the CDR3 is TGTGCCAGCAGTGAATTAGGGGGGACAGGGATTGGCTACACCTTC.

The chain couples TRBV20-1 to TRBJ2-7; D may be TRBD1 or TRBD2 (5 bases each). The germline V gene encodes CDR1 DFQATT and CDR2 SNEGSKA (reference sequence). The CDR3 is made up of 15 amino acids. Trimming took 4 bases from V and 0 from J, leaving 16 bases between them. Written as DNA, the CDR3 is TGCAGTGCTATAGGGAGACAGCAAAGCTCCTACGAGCAGTACTTC. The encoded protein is CSAIGRQQSSYEQYF.

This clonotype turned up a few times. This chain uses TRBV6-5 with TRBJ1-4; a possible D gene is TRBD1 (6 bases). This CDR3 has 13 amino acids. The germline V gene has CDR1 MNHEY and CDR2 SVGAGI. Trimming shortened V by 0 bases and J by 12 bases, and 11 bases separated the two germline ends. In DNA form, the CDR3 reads TGTGCCAGCAGTTACTCTGGGGGCCTTCAACTGTTTTTT. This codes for CASSYSGGLQLFF.

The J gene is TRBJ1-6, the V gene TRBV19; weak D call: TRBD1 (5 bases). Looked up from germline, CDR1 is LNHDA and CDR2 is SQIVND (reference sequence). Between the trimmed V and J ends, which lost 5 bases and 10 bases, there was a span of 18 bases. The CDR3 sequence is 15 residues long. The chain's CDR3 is CASSLRQPGASPLHF. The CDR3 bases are TGTGCCAGTAGTCTCCGACAGCCGGGAGCGTCACCCCTCCACTTT.

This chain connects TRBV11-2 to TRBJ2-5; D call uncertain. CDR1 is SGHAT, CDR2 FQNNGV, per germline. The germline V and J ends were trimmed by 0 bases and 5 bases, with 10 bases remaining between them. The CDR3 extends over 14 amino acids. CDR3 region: CASSLEAARETQYF. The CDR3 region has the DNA TGTGCCAGCAGCTTAGAGGCGGCCCGGGAGACCCAGTACTTC.

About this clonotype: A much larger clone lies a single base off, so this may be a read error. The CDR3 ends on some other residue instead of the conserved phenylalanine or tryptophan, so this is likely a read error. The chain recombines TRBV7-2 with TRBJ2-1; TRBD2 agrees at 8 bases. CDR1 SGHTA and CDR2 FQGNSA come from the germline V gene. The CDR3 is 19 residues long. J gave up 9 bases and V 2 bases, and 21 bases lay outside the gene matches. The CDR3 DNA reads TGTGCCAGCAGCTTAACGAAAACCCGGGGAGGACTAGCCTTCGGTGAGCAGTTCTCC. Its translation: CASSLTKTRGGLAFGEQFS.

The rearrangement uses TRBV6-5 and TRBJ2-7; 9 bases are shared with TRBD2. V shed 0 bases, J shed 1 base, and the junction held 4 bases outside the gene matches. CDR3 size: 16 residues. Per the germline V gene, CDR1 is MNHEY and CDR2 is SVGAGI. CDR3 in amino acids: CASSYSSSGASYEQYF. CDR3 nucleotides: TGTGCCAGCAGTTACTCTTCTAGCGGGGCATCCTACGAGCAGTACTTC.

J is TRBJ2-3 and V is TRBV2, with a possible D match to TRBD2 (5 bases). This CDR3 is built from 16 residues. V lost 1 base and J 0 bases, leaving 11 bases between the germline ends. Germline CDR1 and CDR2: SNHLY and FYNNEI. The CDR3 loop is CASSEGGLRSTDTQYF. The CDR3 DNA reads TGTGCCAGCAGTGAAGGAGGGCTTAGGAGCACAGATACGCAGTATTTT.